The 5 T cell receptor beta chains in this list originate from one sample, sequenced in a study of blood T cell repertoires in COVID-19. Measured with immunoSEQ multiplex PCR; TCRdb has only the in-frame clones, and not every one. The sample carries roughly 250,000 clones, 80% to 90% recorded once. The sample was PBMCs or T cells enriched from blood (not recorded which). The receptor source for this set is a woman aged 25 to 45 with acute COVID-19.

This clone came up once. V gene TRBV5-4 combines with J gene TRBJ1-1; D is unclear. The germline V gene has CDR1 SGHNT and CDR2 YYREEE (reference sequence). Trimming removed 10 bases at V and 3 bases at J, with 16 bases between. This CDR3 has 13 amino acids. CDR3 loop: CALQMTHDTEAFF. As DNA, the CDR3 is TGTGCCCTTCAAATGACTCACGACACTGAAGCTTTCTTT.

The J gene is TRBJ1-1, the V gene TRBV7-8; D uncertain. Trimming stripped 5 bases from V and 2 bases from J, with 12 bases between. From germline, CDR1 is SGHVS and CDR2 FQNEAQ. The CDR3 spans 14 residues. The CDR3 DNA is TGTGCCAGCAGCCTGACGACGGGAAACACTGAAGCTTTCTTT. It yields the protein CASSLTTGNTEAFF.

In nucleotides, the CDR3 is TGTGCCAGCAGCTTACTCCTCGGGCAGTTCTTC. Translated, it gives CASSLLLGQFF. The chain is built from TRBV14 and TRBJ2-1, with no clear D. The CDR3 covers 11 residues. Germline values: CDR1 SGHDN, CDR2 FVKESK. Trimming removed 5 bases at V and 12 bases at J, with 11 bases between.

The chain recombines TRBV6-5 with TRBJ1-2; tentative D call: TRBD1 (5 bases). This CDR3 spans 14 amino acids. Germline-derived CDR1 and CDR2 are MNHEY and SVGAGI. V lost 4 bases to trimming and J lost 6 bases, with 15 bases between them. CDR3 protein: CASSSGGSENGYTF. The CDR3 region has the DNA TGTGCCAGCAGTTCCGGGGGGTCGGAAAATGGCTACACCTTC.

The V call is TRBV18, the J call TRBJ1-5; D perhaps matches TRBD1 (6 bases). V shed 2 bases and J shed 4 bases, with 12 bases lying between them. CDR3 length: 15 amino acids. CDR1 and CDR2 from the germline V gene are KGHSH and LQKENI. CDR3 sequence: CASSPGQIANQPQHF. CDR3 nucleotides: TGTGCCAGCTCACCAGGACAGATAGCTAATCAGCCCCAGCATTTT.